This T cell receptor beta chain was obtained from a study of shared clonotypes between healthy human individuals. The study, taken as a whole, reports: Across subsets, estimated richness was generally greater for naive than for memory populations. Among several donors, about 5% of naive CD4 clonotypes were found in common. Exclusively blood specimens were collected; tissue repertoires likely differ.

The authors split each subset's genomic DNA evenly across several immunoSEQ plates. Profiling relied on immunoSEQ multiplex PCR, and the TCRdb table lists in-frame clones only, not all of them. The sample lists around 550,000 clones; 90% to 96% were seen once. The CDR3 is 12 amino acids. Trimming shortened V by 4 bases and J by 2 bases, and 5 bases separated the two germline ends. CDR1 and CDR2 (germline): SGHRS, YFSETQ. A note on this clone: Its antigen is still unknown.

J is TRBJ2-3 and V is TRBV5-1; D is uncertain. Sequencing used naive CD4+ T cells sorted from blood. Documented subset: CD45RA+ positively selected. This TCR came from a woman aged 25-40 years in good health. CDR3 in amino acids: CASSIPTDTQYF. The CDR3 DNA sequence: TGCGCCAGCAGCATACCCACAGATACGCAGTATTTT. Filled out from reference TRBV5-1 and TRBJ2-3, the complete variable domain reads KAGVTQTPRYLIKTRGQQVTLSCSPISGHRSVSWYQQTPGQGLQFLFEYFSETQRNKGNFPGRFSGRQFSNSRSEMNVSTLELGDSALYLCASSIPTDTQYFGPGTRLTVL.